Below are 21 T cell receptor beta chains sequenced from a single sample in a study of shared T cell receptors in the human thymus. TCRdb's copy holds only in-frame clones and misses some; the assay was immunoSEQ multiplex PCR. The sample records a few hundred thousand clones, 95% being singletons. Source material: thymocytes. The receptors were sampled from a human donor.

This clone appeared once. The chain has TRBV11-3 and TRBJ2-2; TRBD2 aligns across 10 bases. In germline, CDR1 is SGHNT, CDR2 YENEEA. CDR3 length: 15 amino acids. J was trimmed by 7 bases and V by 6 bases; bases with no gene match: 8. Written as DNA, the CDR3 is TGTGCCAGCAGGCAAACTAGCGGGAATGTCGGGGAGCTGTTTTTT. Residues: CASRQTSGNVGELFF.

This chain connects TRBV10-3 to TRBJ2-4; D gene uncertain. This CDR3 comprises 15 residues. Deletions cut 0 bases from V and 9 bases from J, with 15 bases between. CDR1 is ENHRY and CDR2 is SYGVKD in the germline V gene. The CDR3 bases are TGTGCCATCAGTGAGTCGCTCGATAGGGCGGTCATTCAGTACTTC. Protein sequence: CAISESLDRAVIQYF.

The V call is TRBV7-6, the J call TRBJ2-7, with a tentative D call TRBD2 (7 bases). Looked up from germline, CDR1 is SGHVS and CDR2 is FNYEAQ. The CDR3 contains 14 residues. Deletions cut 4 bases from V and 2 bases from J, with 12 bases between. DNA for the CDR3: TGTGCCAGCAGCTGGGGGGGCAGGGCCTACGAGCAGTACTTC. Translated: CASSWGGRAYEQYF.

The chain couples TRBV7-2 to TRBJ2-5, with a possible D match to TRBD2 (6 bases). Germline V gene lookup returns CDR1 SGHTA and CDR2 FQGNSA. Trimming left V 5 bases short and J 2 bases short, with 15 bases between. This CDR3 contains 15 residues. CDR3 residues: CASSPLYGGQETQYF. The CDR3 nucleotides are TGTGCCAGCAGCCCACTCTACGGGGGTCAAGAGACCCAGTACTTC.

The rearrangement uses TRBV6-1 and TRBJ2-1; D is ambiguous. CDR1 MNHNS and CDR2 SASEGT come from the germline V gene. Trimming took off 3 bases at V and 3 bases at J, with 6 bases between the two ends. The CDR3 totals 13 residues. The CDR3 loop reads CASSEGSYNEQFF. Written as DNA, the CDR3 is TGTGCCAGCAGTGAGGGTAGCTACAATGAGCAGTTCTTC.

This chain joins TRBV19 and TRBJ2-2, with TRBD2 matching 7 bases. Germline lookup yields CDR1 LNHDA and CDR2 SQIVND (reference sequence). Germline trimming cut 1 base from V and 1 base from J; bases unmatched to any gene: 3. This CDR3 is 16 amino acids long. CDR3 DNA: TGTGCCAGTAGTATAGGGCCTAGCGGGAACACCGGGGAGCTGTTTTTT. Its translation: CASSIGPSGNTGELFF.

The rearrangement links TRBV21-1 to TRBJ2-2. TRBV21-1 is designated a pseudogene. The CDR3 sequence is 16 residues long. Here the CDR3 reads CASSLEKRGNTGELFF. The CDR3 DNA reads TGTGCCAGCAGCCTCGAGAAGAGGGGTAACACCGGGGAGCTGTTTTTT.

The V and J genes are TRBV7-9 and TRBJ1-1; D possibly corresponds to TRBD1 (6 bases). Germline V gene lookup returns CDR1 SEHNR and CDR2 FQNEAQ (reference sequence). Trimming took off 5 bases at V and 0 bases at J, with 19 bases between the two ends. This CDR3 spans 17 amino acids. In DNA, the CDR3 is TGTGCCAGCAGCCCTGTTAGATCCGGACAGTTGAACACTGAAGCTTTCTTT. This translates into CASSPVRSGQLNTEAFF.

V and J are TRBV18 and TRBJ2-7; D assignment may be TRBD1 or TRBD2 (5 bases each). The length of the CDR3 is 15 residues. Germline V gene lookup returns CDR1 KGHSH and CDR2 LQKENI. V shed 2 bases and J shed 5 bases, with 16 bases lying between them. The CDR3 loop is CASSPWGTNVDEQYF. The CDR3 bases are TGTGCCAGCTCACCATGGGGGACGAACGTCGACGAGCAGTACTTC.

The rearrangement joins TRBV28 to TRBJ2-7, with D perhaps matching TRBD1 (7 bases). Trimming left V 3 bases short and J 2 bases short, with 11 bases between. The CDR3 consists of 14 residues. Germline values: CDR1 MDHEN, CDR2 SYDVKM. DNA for the CDR3: TGTGCCAGCAGTTTTCAGGGGGGACCCTACGAGCAGTACTTC. This translates into CASSFQGGPYEQYF.

The V and J genes are TRBV11-2 and TRBJ2-7; a possible D gene is TRBD2 (6 bases). Germline values: CDR1 SGHAT, CDR2 FQNNGV. V lost 5 bases and J lost 6, with 20 bases in between. The CDR3 is 15 amino acids. The CDR3 DNA is TGTGCCAGCAGCCGACGGCGGGGCGCGACGTTCGAGCAGTACTTC. It yields the protein CASSRRRGATFEQYF.

The CDR3 loop is CASSLTGIWYQPQHF. CDR3 nucleotides: TGTGCCAGCAGTCTGACAGGGATTTGGTATCAGCCCCAGCATTTT. The chain links TRBV27 to TRBJ1-5, with 7 bases matching TRBD1. The CDR3 has 15 amino acids. With V trimmed by 5 bases and J by 5 bases, 9 bases remained unmatched. Germline loops: CDR1 MNHEY, CDR2 SMNVEV (reference sequence).

The V call is TRBV27, the J call TRBJ2-7; tentative D call: TRBD1 (7 bases). Germline-derived CDR1 and CDR2 are MNHEY and SMNVEV (reference sequence). Trimming pared 7 bases from V and 5 bases from J, leaving 12 bases between. CDR3 length: 12 amino acids. CDR3 in amino acids: CASKQGRHEQYF. CDR3 coding DNA: TGTGCCAGCAAACAGGGGAGGCACGAGCAGTACTTC.

This chain links TRBV4-1 with TRBJ1-5; D unclear. The CDR3 is 14 amino acids. Looked up from germline, CDR1 is MGHRA and CDR2 is YSYEKL. Trimming took 6 bases from V and 3 from J, leaving 12 bases between them. The CDR3, as DNA: TGCGCCAGCAGTAGGAGGGCTCCCAATCAGCCCCAGCATTTT. Translating gives CASSRRAPNQPQHF.

Remarks on this clone: The junction shows a germline mismatch at one end, possibly a read error. The chain uses TRBV7-7 and TRBJ2-3; 9 bases match TRBD2. This CDR3 has 14 residues. The germline V gene encodes CDR1 SSHAT and CDR2 FNYEAQ (reference sequence). The CDR3 coding sequence is TGTGCTAGCAGCTCTGGACTAGCGACAGATACGCAGTATTTT. As protein: CASSSGLATDTQYF.

The V call is TRBV6-6, the J call TRBJ2-3; D is unresolved. CDR1 is MNHNY, CDR2 SVGAGI, per germline (reference sequence). CDR3 length: 12 residues. V shed 0 bases and J shed 14 bases, with 12 bases lying between them. In DNA form, the CDR3 reads TGTGCCAGCAGTTACTCCCGGGTGGGGTGGTATTTT. It codes for CASSYSRVGWYF.

The chain is built from TRBV27 and TRBJ1-4; 7 bases are shared with TRBD1. Looked up from germline, CDR1 is MNHEY and CDR2 is SMNVEV (reference sequence). The CDR3 contains 13 residues. Trimming removed 4 bases from V and 6 bases from J; junction bases left unmatched: 2. CDR3 residues: CASSSGQDEKLFF. For the CDR3, the DNA is TGTGCCAGCAGTTCCGGACAGGATGAAAAACTGTTTTTT.

This chain links TRBV2 with TRBJ2-3, with TRBD2 matching over 9 bases. J was trimmed by 3 bases and V by 7 bases; bases with no gene match: 11. The CDR3 has 16 residues. The germline gives CDR1 SNHLY, CDR2 FYNNEI. The chain's CDR3 is CASMAGGPFGTDTQYF. The CDR3 bases are TGTGCCAGCATGGCGGGAGGGCCATTCGGGACAGATACGCAGTATTTT.

The DNA for the CDR3 is TGTGCCAGCAGCCCGGTCTTAGAGCGCACCGGGGAGCTGTTTTTT. Protein product: CASSPVLERTGELFF. The chain has TRBV7-8 and TRBJ2-2; the D is unclear. The CDR3 covers 15 residues. Germline lookup yields CDR1 SGHVS and CDR2 FQNEAQ. Trimming shortened V by 5 bases and J by 4 bases, and 14 bases separated the two germline ends.

This chain joins TRBV4-1 and TRBJ2-2, with TRBD1 as a possible D gene (6 bases). The CDR3 totals 14 residues. Trimming removed 1 base from V and 6 bases from J, with 9 bases in between. Germline V gene lookup returns CDR1 MGHRA and CDR2 YSYEKL. CDR3 coding DNA: TGCGCCAGCAGCCAAGCAGGGGCATCCGGGGAGCTGTTTTTT. It translates to CASSQAGASGELFF.

The rearrangement joins TRBV14 to TRBJ2-7; possibly TRBD1 for D (6 bases). The CDR3 covers 17 residues. Trimming removed 2 bases at V and 2 bases at J, with 19 bases between. The germline V gene has CDR1 SGHDN and CDR2 FVKESK. CDR3 sequence (DNA): TGTGCCAGCAGCCAACCAGCCCGGGACACCCAGCCCTACGAGCAGTACTTC. It specifies CASSQPARDTQPYEQYF.